This TCR beta chain was retrieved from a study of response to subunit inactivated influenza vaccine. Study observations and caveats: Each seasonal flu vaccination may recruit only limited new T cells, authors suggested.

This clonotype was detected ten times or more. Its specificity is unknown. TCRdb used MiXCR to reprocess the RT-PCR reads, holding one entry per CDR3 protein. Of roughly 760,000 distinct CDR3 sequences listed, around 21% were seen once; the top ten hold roughly a tenth. Germline lookup yields CDR1 DFQATT and CDR2 SNEGSKA (reference sequence). The V gene end was trimmed by 2 bases and the J gene end by 4 bases; junction bases not matched to a gene: 1. This CDR3 contains 14 residues. The chain is built from TRBV20-1 and TRBJ2-1, with 11 bases that match TRBD2. The material sequenced was PBMCs from blood, taken more than 4 days after vaccination. The clonotype originates from a man aged 45 to 65 who received an inactivated influenza vaccine. The CDR3 spells CSARSSGGYNEQFF. The CDR3 DNA follows: TGCAGTGCTAGATCTAGCGGGGGGTACAATGAGCAGTTCTTC.